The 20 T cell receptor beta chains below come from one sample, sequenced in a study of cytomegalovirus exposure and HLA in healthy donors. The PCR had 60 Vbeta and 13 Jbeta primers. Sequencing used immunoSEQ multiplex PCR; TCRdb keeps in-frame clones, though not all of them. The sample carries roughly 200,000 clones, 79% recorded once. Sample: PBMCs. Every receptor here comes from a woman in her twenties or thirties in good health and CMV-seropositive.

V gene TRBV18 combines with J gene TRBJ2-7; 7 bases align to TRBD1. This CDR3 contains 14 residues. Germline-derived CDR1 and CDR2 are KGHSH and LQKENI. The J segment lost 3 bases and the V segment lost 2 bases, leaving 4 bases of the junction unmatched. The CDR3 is CASSPEGAHYEQYF. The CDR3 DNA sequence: TGTGCCAGCTCACCAGAGGGGGCCCACTACGAGCAGTACTTC. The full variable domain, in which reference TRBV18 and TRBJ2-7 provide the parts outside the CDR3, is NAGVMQNPRHLVRRRGQEARLRCSPMKGHSHVYWYRQLPEEGLKFMVYLQKENIIDESGMPKERFSAEFPKEGPSILRIQQVVRGDSAAYFCASSPEGAHYEQYFGPGTRLTVT.

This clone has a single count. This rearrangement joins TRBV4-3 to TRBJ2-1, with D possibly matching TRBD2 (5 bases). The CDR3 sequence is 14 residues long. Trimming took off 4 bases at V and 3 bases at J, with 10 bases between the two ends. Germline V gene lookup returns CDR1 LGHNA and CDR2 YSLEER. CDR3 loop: CASSRLAGYNEQFF. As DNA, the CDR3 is TGCGCCAGCAGCCGGCTAGCCGGCTACAATGAGCAGTTCTTC.

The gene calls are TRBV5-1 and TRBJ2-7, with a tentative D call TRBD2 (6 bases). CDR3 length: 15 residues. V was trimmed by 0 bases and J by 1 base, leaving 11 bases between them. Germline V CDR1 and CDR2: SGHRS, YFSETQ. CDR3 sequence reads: CASSLVGGASYEQYF. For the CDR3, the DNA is TGCGCCAGCAGCTTGGTTGGCGGGGCTTCCTACGAGCAGTACTTC.

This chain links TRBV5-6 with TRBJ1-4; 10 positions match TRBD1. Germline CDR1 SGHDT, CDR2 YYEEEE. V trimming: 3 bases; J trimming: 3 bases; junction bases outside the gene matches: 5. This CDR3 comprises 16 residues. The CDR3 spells CASSWDRGSANEKLFF. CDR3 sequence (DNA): TGTGCCAGCAGCTGGGACAGGGGATCGGCTAATGAAAAACTGTTTTTT. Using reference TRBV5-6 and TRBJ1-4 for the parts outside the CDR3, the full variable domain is DAGVTQSPTHLIKTRGQQVTLRCSPKSGHDTVSWYQQALGQGPQFIFQYYEEEERQRGNFPDRFSGHQFPNYSSELNVNALLLGDSALYLCASSWDRGSANEKLFFGSGTQLSVL.

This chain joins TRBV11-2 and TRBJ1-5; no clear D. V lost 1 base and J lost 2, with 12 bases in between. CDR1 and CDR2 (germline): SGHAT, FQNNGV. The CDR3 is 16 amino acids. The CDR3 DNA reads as TGTGCCAGCAGCTTAGGAGGAGAGCTTGGCAATCAGCCCCAGCATTTT. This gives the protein CASSLGGELGNQPQHF. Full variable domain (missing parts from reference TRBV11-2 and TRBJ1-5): EAGVAQSPRYKIIEKRQSVAFWCNPISGHATLYWYQQILGQGPKLLIQFQNNGVVDDSQLPKDRFSAERLKGVDSTLKIQPAKLEDSAVYLCASSLGGELGNQPQHFGDGTRLSIL.

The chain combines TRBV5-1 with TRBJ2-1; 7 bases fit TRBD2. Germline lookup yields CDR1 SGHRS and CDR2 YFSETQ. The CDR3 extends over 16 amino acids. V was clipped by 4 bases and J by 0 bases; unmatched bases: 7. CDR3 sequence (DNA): TGCGCCAGCAGCCGTGAACTAGCGAGCTCCTACAATGAGCAGTTCTTC. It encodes CASSRELASSYNEQFF. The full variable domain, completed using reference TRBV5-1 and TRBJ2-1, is KAGVTQTPRYLIKTRGQQVTLSCSPISGHRSVSWYQQTPGQGLQFLFEYFSETQRNKGNFPGRFSGRQFSNSRSEMNVSTLELGDSALYLCASSRELASSYNEQFFGPGTRLTVL.

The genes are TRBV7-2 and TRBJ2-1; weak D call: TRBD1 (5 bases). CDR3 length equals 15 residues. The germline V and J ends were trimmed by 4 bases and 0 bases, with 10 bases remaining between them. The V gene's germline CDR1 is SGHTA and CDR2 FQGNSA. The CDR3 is CASSSDTSSYNEQFF. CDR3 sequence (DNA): TGTGCCAGCAGCTCGGACACGAGCTCCTACAATGAGCAGTTCTTC. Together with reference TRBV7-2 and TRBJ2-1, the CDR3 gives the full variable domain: GAGVSQSPSNKVTEKGKDVELRCDPISGHTALYWYRQSLGQGLEFLIYFQGNSAPDKSGLPSDRFSAERTGGSVSTLTIQRTQQEDSAVYLCASSSDTSSYNEQFFGPGTRLTVL.

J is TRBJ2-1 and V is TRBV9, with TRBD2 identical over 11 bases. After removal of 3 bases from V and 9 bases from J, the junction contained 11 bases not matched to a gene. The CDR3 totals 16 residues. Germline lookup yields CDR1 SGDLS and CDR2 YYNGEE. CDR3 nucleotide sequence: TGTGCCAGCAGCGCCCTGACTAGCGGGGTTGGGGGTGAGCAGTTCTTC. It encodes CASSALTSGVGGEQFF.

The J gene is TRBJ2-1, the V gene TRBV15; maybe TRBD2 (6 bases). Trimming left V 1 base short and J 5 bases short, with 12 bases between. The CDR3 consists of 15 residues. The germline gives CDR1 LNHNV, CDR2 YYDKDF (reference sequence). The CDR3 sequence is CATSRGDSGDNEQFF. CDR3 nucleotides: TGTGCCACCAGCAGAGGGGACTCCGGCGACAATGAGCAGTTCTTC.

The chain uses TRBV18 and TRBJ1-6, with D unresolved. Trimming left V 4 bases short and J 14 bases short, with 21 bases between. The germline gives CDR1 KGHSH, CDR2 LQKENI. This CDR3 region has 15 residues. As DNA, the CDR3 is TGTGCCAGCTCACAAACGACATTGGGAGTTGTGGCCCTCCACTTT. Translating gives CASSQTTLGVVALHF.

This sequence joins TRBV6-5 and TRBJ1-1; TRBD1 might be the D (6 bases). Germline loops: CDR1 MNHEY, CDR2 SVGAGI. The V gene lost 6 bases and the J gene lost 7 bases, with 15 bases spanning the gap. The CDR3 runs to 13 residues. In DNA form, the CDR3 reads TGTGCCAGCAGCTACAGGGAGGAAGATGAAGCTTTCTTT. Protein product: CASSYREEDEAFF.

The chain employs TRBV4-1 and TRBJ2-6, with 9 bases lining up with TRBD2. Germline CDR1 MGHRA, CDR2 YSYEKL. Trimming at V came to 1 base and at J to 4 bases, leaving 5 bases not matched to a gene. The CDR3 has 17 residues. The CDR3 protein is CASSQGGGAAGANVLTF. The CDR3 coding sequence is TGCGCCAGCAGCCAAGGCGGGGGGGCCGCCGGGGCCAACGTCCTGACTTTC.

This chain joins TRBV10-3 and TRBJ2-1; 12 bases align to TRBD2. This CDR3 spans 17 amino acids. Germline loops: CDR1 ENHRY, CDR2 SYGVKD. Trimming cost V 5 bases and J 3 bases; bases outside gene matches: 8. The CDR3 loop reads CAISSTETSGSYNEQFF. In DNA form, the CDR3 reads TGTGCCATCAGTTCGACGGAGACTAGCGGGAGCTACAATGAGCAGTTCTTC.

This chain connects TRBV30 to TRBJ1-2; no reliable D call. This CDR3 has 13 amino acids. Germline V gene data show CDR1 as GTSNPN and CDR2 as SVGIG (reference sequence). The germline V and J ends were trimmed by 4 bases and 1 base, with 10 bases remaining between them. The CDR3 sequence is CAWNPGINYGYTF. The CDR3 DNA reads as TGTGCCTGGAATCCGGGGATTAACTATGGCTACACCTTC. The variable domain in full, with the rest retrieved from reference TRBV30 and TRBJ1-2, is SQTIHQWPATLVQPVGSPLSLECTVEGTSNPNLYWYRQAAGRGLQLLFYSVGIGQISSEVPQNLSASRPQDRQFILSSKKLLLSDSGFYLCAWNPGINYGYTFGSGTRLTVV.

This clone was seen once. CDR3 bases: TGTGCCAGCAGTTACGAAGCTGGGGGGAACCAGCCCCAGCATTTT. Its translation is CASSYEAGGNQPQHF. V is TRBV6-5 and J is TRBJ1-5, with D maybe TRBD1 (5 bases). Germline CDR1 reads MNHEY; CDR2 reads SVGAGI. The CDR3 sequence is 15 residues long. Trimming left V 2 bases short and J 7 bases short, with 15 bases between.

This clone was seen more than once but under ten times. In DNA form, the CDR3 reads TGTGCCAGCAGTTACTTCGCAACTAATGAAAAACTGTTTTTT. Translating gives CASSYFATNEKLFF. V and J are TRBV6-5 and TRBJ1-4; D gene unclear. Trimming took off 1 base at V and 0 bases at J, with 3 bases between the two ends. The V gene's germline CDR1 is MNHEY and CDR2 SVGAGI. This CDR3 has 14 residues.

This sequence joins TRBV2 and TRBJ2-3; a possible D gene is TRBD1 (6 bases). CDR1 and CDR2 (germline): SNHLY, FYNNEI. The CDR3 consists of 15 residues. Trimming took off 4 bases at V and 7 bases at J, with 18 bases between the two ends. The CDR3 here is CASSAQGSVSNTQYF. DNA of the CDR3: TGTGCCAGCAGTGCCCAGGGGTCAGTATCAAATACGCAGTATTTT. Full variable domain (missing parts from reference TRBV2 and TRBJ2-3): EPEVTQTPSHQVTQMGQEVILRCVPISNHLYFYWYRQILGQKVEFLVSFYNNEISEKSEIFDDQFSVERPDGSNFTLKIRSTKLEDSAMYFCASSAQGSVSNTQYFGPGTRLTVL.

In nucleotides, the CDR3 is TGCGCCAGCAGCGTCACCGGGACAGGGGTCCGCGAGCAGTACTTC. This sequence encodes CASSVTGTGVREQYF. This rearrangement joins TRBV5-1 to TRBJ2-7; 10 nucleotides match TRBD1. This CDR3 spans 15 amino acids. Looked up from germline, CDR1 is SGHRS and CDR2 is YFSETQ. V lost 4 bases and J lost 6; bases outside the gene matches: 10.

As DNA, the CDR3 is TGTGCCACCTCACTAGCCCTAAGCACAGATACGCAGTATTTT. It translates to CATSLALSTDTQYF. V usage is TRBV10-3 and J usage is TRBJ2-3; D is possibly TRBD2 (6 bases). This CDR3 has 14 residues. The V and J ends lost 10 bases and 0 bases respectively, with 14 bases between them. Germline V gene data show CDR1 as ENHRY and CDR2 as SYGVKD.

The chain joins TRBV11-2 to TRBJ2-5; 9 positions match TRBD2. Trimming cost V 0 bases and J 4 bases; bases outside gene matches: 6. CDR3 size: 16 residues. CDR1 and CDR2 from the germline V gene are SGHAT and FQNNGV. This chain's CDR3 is CASSLDLAGYPETQYF. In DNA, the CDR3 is TGTGCCAGCAGCTTAGACCTAGCGGGGTATCCAGAGACCCAGTACTTC.